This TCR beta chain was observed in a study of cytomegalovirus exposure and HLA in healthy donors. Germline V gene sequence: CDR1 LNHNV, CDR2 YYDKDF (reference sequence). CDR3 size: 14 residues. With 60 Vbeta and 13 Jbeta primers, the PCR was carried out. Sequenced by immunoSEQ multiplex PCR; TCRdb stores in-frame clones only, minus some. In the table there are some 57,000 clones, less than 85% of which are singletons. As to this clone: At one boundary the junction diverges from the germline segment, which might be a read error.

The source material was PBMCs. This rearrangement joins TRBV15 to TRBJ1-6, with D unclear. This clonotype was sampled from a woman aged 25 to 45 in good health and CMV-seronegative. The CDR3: CATNRAGNNSPLHF. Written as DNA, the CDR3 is TGTGCCACCAACAGAGCGGGTAATAATTCACCCCTCCACTTT.